Shown below are 25 T cell receptor beta chains from a single sample sequenced in a study of blood T cell repertoires in COVID-19. Clones were read by immunoSEQ multiplex PCR, and TCRdb kept only the in-frame ones, dropping some. The sample shows 250,000 to 350,000 clones, around 90% of them seen only once. The sequencing sample was made of PBMCs or T cells enriched from blood (not recorded which). The source is a woman aged 40-49 years who had recovered from COVID-19.

The chain carries TRBV6-2 or TRBV6-3 and TRBJ2-3, with 8 bases matching TRBD2. This CDR3 has 15 amino acids. Looked up from germline, CDR1 is MNHEY and CDR2 is SVGEGT. The V segment lost 4 bases and the J segment 6 bases; nucleotides outside the gene matches: 9. The CDR3 DNA is TGTGCCAGCAGTTTACCGGGACTAGAGGTGGATACGCAGTATTTT. Protein: CASSLPGLEVDTQYF.

The chain has TRBV28 and TRBJ1-5; the match to TRBD1 covers 7 bases. Germline values: CDR1 MDHEN, CDR2 SYDVKM. Germline trimming cut 2 bases from V and 0 bases from J; bases unmatched to any gene: 4. The CDR3 length is 16 residues. CDR3 loop: CASSLADRVSNQPQHF. The CDR3 bases are TGTGCCAGCAGTTTAGCCGACAGGGTTAGCAATCAGCCCCAGCATTTT.

The chain carries TRBV4-3 and TRBJ2-5; D not certain. The germline gives CDR1 LGHNA, CDR2 YSLEER. The CDR3 is made up of 10 amino acids. The germline V and J ends were trimmed by 7 bases and 3 bases, with 3 bases remaining between them. DNA for the CDR3: TGCGCCAGCATTAAAGAGACCCAGTACTTC. Translating gives CASIKETQYF.

CDR3 sequence (DNA): TGTGCCAGCAGTGATATTCTAGGAAGGTCTGGTTCGGATACGCAGTATTTT. It yields the protein CASSDILGRSGSDTQYF. The J gene is TRBJ2-3, the V gene TRBV25-1; no clear D gene. V lost 3 bases, J lost 6 bases, and 22 bases lay in between. Per germline, CDR1 MGHDK and CDR2 SYGVNS. CDR3 size: 17 residues.

The chain combines TRBV18 with TRBJ2-7; D is perhaps TRBD2 (5 bases). This CDR3 has 13 residues. CDR1 is KGHSH, CDR2 LQKENI, per germline. V lost 3 bases and J 7 bases, leaving 13 bases between the germline ends. The CDR3 nucleotides read TGTGCCAGCTCACCGCCGGGAAGTGTTGAGCAGTACTTC. This codes for CASSPPGSVEQYF.

V is TRBV4-3 and J is TRBJ2-3; TRBD2 matches 7 bases. The junction had 3 bases not matched to a gene; V was cut back by 0 bases and J by 6 bases. The CDR3 length is 14 residues. CDR1 and CDR2 from the germline V gene are LGHNA and YSLEER. This chain's CDR3 is CASSQDTAGDTQYF. In nucleotides, the CDR3 is TGCGCCAGCAGCCAAGACACAGCGGGGGATACGCAGTATTTT.

V is TRBV6-5 and J is TRBJ2-7, with 8 bases fitting TRBD1. Trimming took 6 bases from V and 3 from J; bases not matched to a gene: 10. In germline, CDR1 is MNHEY, CDR2 SVGAGI. This CDR3 contains 15 residues. The CDR3 sequence is CASSPDRGGNYEQYF. CDR3 DNA sequence: TGTGCCAGCAGCCCAGACAGGGGTGGGAACTACGAGCAGTACTTC.

The gene calls are TRBV9 and TRBJ2-6; D perhaps matches TRBD2 (7 bases). The germline V gene has CDR1 SGDLS and CDR2 YYNGEE. V was trimmed by 1 base and J by 0 bases, leaving 17 bases between them. CDR3 length: 19 residues. Here the CDR3 reads CASSVSRRGGLSGANVLTF. Here the CDR3 DNA reads TGTGCCAGCAGCGTATCCCGGAGGGGGGGCCTCTCTGGGGCCAACGTCCTGACTTTC.

The rearrangement joins TRBV5-1 to TRBJ2-1; 12 nucleotides match TRBD1. The CDR3 extends over 14 amino acids. CDR1 and CDR2 (germline): SGHRS, YFSETQ. Trimming removed 4 bases from V and 9 bases from J; junction bases left unmatched: 5. The CDR3 reads CASSLGQGAGEQFF. The CDR3 nucleotides are TGCGCCAGCAGCCTGGGACAGGGGGCTGGTGAGCAGTTCTTC.

The sample holds one count of this clone. This chain uses TRBV2 with TRBJ1-4; D gene uncertain. V was cut by 8 bases and J by 2 bases, with 12 bases left in between. The CDR3 has 14 amino acids. Per the germline V gene, CDR1 is SNHLY and CDR2 is FYNNEI. The CDR3 DNA is TGTGCCAGCTCCTTGCGGGGTACTAATGAAAAACTGTTTTTT. It yields the protein CASSLRGTNEKLFF.

V and J are TRBV19 and TRBJ2-1; D is possibly TRBD1 (9 bases). Germline V gene sequence: CDR1 LNHDA, CDR2 SQIVND (reference sequence). V gave up 5 bases and J gave up 7 bases, with 21 bases separating them. This CDR3 contains 16 residues. CDR3 sequence reads: CASSPGGGQGRNEQFF. The DNA for the CDR3 is TGTGCCAGTAGTCCCGGGGGGGGACAGGGTAGGAATGAGCAGTTCTTC.

This clone was observed once. V gene TRBV7-2 combines with J gene TRBJ1-2; the D gene is possibly TRBD1 (5 bases). V lost 5 bases, J lost 4 bases, and 8 bases lay in between. The CDR3 has 12 amino acids. CDR1 is SGHTA and CDR2 is FQGNSA in the germline V gene. CDR3 loop: CASSAGGYGYTF. The CDR3 nucleotides read TGTGCCAGCAGCGCCGGGGGCTATGGCTACACCTTC.

The J gene is TRBJ1-2, the V gene TRBV7-9; TRBD1 matches 9 bases. The ends lost 5 bases at V and 8 bases at J; junction bases unmatched: 6. Germline assignment: CDR1 SEHNR and CDR2 FQNEAQ (reference sequence). CDR3 size: 13 residues. The CDR3 spells CASSPGQGRGYTF. DNA of the CDR3: TGTGCCAGCAGCCCGGGACAGGGTCGAGGCTACACCTTC.

The chain employs TRBV7-3 and TRBJ2-7, with D maybe TRBD2 (5 bases). Germline V lookup: CDR1 SGHTA, CDR2 FQGTGA. The ends were cut back, 5 bases at V and 7 bases at J, with 15 bases in the middle. This CDR3 comprises 13 residues. Here the CDR3 reads CASSRASSGEQYF. As DNA, the CDR3 is TGTGCCAGCAGCCGCGCGTCGTCGGGGGAGCAGTACTTC.

V and J are TRBV28 and TRBJ2-7; maybe TRBD1 (6 bases). The V gene lost 1 base and the J gene lost 7 bases, with 20 bases spanning the gap. The CDR3 sequence is 16 residues long. CDR1 and CDR2 from the germline V gene are MDHEN and SYDVKM. The CDR3 DNA is TGTGCCAGCAGTTTATTCCGCGGCAGGGGAAGTCTTGAGCAGTACTTC. Translated, it gives CASSLFRGRGSLEQYF.

The V and J genes are TRBV27 and TRBJ1-2; 7 nucleotides align to TRBD1. The CDR3 has 16 residues. CDR1 MNHEY and CDR2 SMNVEV come from the germline V gene (reference sequence). The ends lost 6 bases at V and 2 bases at J; junction bases unmatched: 12. CDR3 region: CASSSIPGGTNYGYTF. In DNA, the CDR3 is TGTGCCAGCAGCTCCATCCCAGGGGGAACCAACTATGGCTACACCTTC.

The genes are TRBV29-1 and TRBJ1-2; 8 bases align to TRBD1. The V segment lost 4 bases and the J segment 7 bases; nucleotides outside the gene matches: 8. CDR1 SQVTM and CDR2 ANQGSEA come from the germline V gene. There are 13 residues in the CDR3. The CDR3 nucleotides read TGCAGCGTTGGGGAAAGACAGGGGCTTGGCTACACCTTC. Amino acids: CSVGERQGLGYTF. The full variable domain, rest sourced from reference TRBV29-1 and TRBJ1-2, is SAVISQKPSRDICQRGTSLTIQCQVDSQVTMMFWYRQQPGQSLTLIATANQGSEATYESGFVIDKFPISRPNLTFSTLTVSNMSPEDSSIYLCSVGERQGLGYTFGSGTRLTVV.

CDR3 sequence (DNA): TGTGCCAGCGGACTAGCGGACAATGAGCAGTTCTTC. Its translation: CASGLADNEQFF. V and J are TRBV28 and TRBJ2-1; TRBD2 agrees at 10 bases. The germline CDR1 and CDR2 sequences are MDHEN and SYDVKM. The CDR3 is 12 residues long. V was clipped by 8 bases and J by 5 bases; unmatched bases: 0.

The chain couples TRBV4-1 to TRBJ2-5; D not resolved. Trimming removed 1 base at V and 12 bases at J, with 15 bases between. Germline loops: CDR1 MGHRA, CDR2 YSYEKL. CDR3 length: 13 amino acids. In DNA form, the CDR3 reads TGCGCCAGCAGCCAAGTTCCCAGGCAGAAGGAGTACTTC. This translates into CASSQVPRQKEYF.

This clone has more than one count but fewer than ten. V usage is TRBV4-1 and J usage is TRBJ2-7; a possible D gene is TRBD2 (6 bases). V gave up 1 base and J gave up 2 bases, with 12 bases separating them. Germline V lookup: CDR1 MGHRA, CDR2 YSYEKL. The CDR3 has 15 amino acids. Here the CDR3 reads CASSQAGGSPYEQYF. DNA of the CDR3: TGCGCCAGCAGCCAAGCCGGGGGATCCCCCTACGAGCAGTACTTC.

J is TRBJ2-1 and V is TRBV7-2; 11 bases agree with TRBD2. Germline-derived CDR1 and CDR2 are SGHTA and FQGNSA. The CDR3 runs to 14 residues. V lost 8 bases, J lost 4 bases, and 4 bases stayed unmatched. The CDR3 region is CASSLAGVYNEQFF. The CDR3 DNA reads TGTGCCAGCTCACTAGCGGGAGTGTACAATGAGCAGTTCTTC.

This clone was counted once. The rearrangement joins TRBV4-3 to TRBJ2-3; TRBD2 matches 11 bases. This CDR3 comprises 19 residues. Per germline, CDR1 LGHNA and CDR2 YSLEER. V lost 0 bases and J lost 0; bases outside the gene matches: 8. CDR3 loop: CASSQDSLAGGTSTDTQYF. The CDR3 DNA is TGCGCCAGCAGCCAAGATTCGCTAGCGGGAGGCACTAGCACAGATACGCAGTATTTT.

This chain links TRBV12-3 or TRBV12-4 with TRBJ1-3, with D possibly TRBD1 on 5 matching bases. CDR3 length: 13 amino acids. Between the trimmed V and J ends, which lost 2 bases and 4 bases, there was a span of 6 bases. CDR3 sequence reads: CASSLQGGNTIYF. CDR3 DNA sequence: TGTGCCAGCAGTTTACAGGGCGGAAACACCATATATTTT.

The chain couples TRBV19 to TRBJ2-3; D perhaps matches TRBD2 (5 bases). The length of the CDR3 is 13 residues. Germline CDR1 is LNHDA and CDR2 is SQIVND (reference sequence). Trimming took off 6 bases at V and 2 bases at J, with 9 bases between the two ends. CDR3 in amino acids: CASSRLSTDTQYF. The CDR3 coding sequence is TGTGCCAGTAGCCGACTATCCACAGATACGCAGTATTTT.

The gene calls are TRBV7-9 and TRBJ1-3; D gene unclear. V was cut by 5 bases and J by 0 bases, with 11 bases left in between. Germline values: CDR1 SEHNR, CDR2 FQNEAQ (reference sequence). The CDR3 is made up of 15 amino acids. In nucleotides, the CDR3 is TGTGCCAGCAGCAAGACGGGGAGCTCTGGAAACACCATATATTTT. Amino acid sequence: CASSKTGSSGNTIYF.